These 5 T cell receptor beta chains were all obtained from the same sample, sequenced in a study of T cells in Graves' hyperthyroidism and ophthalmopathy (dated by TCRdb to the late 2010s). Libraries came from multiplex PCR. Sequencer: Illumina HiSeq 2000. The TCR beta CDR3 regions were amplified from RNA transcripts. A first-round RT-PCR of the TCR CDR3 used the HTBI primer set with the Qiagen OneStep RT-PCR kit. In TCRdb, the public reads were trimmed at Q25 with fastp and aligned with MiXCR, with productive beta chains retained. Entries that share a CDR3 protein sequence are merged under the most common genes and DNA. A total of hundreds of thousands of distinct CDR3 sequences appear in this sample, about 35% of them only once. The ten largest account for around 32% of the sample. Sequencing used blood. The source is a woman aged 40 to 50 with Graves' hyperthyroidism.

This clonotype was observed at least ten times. CDR3 in DNA: TGCAGTGCTAGGGCGGGAGCCGAGACCCAGTACTTC. Translated: CSARAGAETQYF. This chain links TRBV20-1 with TRBJ2-5; 7 nucleotides match TRBD2. CDR3 length: 12 amino acids. J lost 5 bases, V lost 3 bases, and 3 bases had no gene match. Germline loops: CDR1 DFQATT, CDR2 SNEGSKA (reference sequence).

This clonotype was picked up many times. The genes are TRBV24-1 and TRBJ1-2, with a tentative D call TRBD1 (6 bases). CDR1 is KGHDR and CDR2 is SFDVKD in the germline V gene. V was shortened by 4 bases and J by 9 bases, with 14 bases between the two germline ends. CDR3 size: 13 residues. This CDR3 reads CATSDPPGESYTF. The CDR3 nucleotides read TGTGCCACCAGTGACCCGCCAGGGGAGAGCTACACCTTC.

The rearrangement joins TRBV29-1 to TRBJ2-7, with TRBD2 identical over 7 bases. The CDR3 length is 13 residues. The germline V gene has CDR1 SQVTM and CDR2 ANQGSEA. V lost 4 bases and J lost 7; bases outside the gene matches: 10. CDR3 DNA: TGCAGCGTTGGGGAGGGCGGACACAATGAGCAGTACTTC. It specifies CSVGEGGHNEQYF.

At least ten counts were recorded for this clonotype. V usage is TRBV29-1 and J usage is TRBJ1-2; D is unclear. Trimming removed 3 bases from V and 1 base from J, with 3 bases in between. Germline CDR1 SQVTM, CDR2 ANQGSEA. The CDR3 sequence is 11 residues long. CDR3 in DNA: TGCAGCGTTGACGTTAACTATGGCTACACCTTC. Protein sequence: CSVDVNYGYTF. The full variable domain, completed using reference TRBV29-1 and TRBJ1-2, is SAVISQKPSRDICQRGTSLTIQCQVDSQVTMMFWYRQQPGQSLTLIATANQGSEATYESGFVIDKFPISRPNLTFSTLTVSNMSPEDSSIYLCSVDVNYGYTFGSGTRLTVV.

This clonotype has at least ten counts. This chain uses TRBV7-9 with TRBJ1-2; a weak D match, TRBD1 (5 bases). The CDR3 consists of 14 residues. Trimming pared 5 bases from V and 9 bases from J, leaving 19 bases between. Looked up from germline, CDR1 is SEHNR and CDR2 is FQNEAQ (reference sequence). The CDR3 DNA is TGTGCCAGCAGCCCTCCCGAGGGACCAGGAAGCTACACCTTC. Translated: CASSPPEGPGSYTF.